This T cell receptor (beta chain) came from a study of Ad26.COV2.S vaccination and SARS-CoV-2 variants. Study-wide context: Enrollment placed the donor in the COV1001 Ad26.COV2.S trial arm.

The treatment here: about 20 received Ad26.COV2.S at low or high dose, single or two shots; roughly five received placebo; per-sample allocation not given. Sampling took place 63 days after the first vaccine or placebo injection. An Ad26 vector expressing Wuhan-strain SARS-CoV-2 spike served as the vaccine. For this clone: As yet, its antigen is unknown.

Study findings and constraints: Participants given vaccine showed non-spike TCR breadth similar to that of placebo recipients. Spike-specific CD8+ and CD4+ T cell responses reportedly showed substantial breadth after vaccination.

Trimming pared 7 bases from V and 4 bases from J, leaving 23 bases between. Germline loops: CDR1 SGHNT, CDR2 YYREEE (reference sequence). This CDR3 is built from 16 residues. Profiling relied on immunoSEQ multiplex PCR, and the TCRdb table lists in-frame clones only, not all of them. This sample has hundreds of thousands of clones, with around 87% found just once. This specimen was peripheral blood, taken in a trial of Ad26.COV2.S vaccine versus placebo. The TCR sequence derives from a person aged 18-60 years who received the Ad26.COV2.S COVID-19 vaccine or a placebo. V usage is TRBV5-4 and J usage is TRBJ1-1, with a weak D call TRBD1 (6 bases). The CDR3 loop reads CASHLSGGGRLTEAFF. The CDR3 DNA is TGTGCCAGCCACTTAAGCGGCGGGGGGCGTCTCACTGAAGCTTTCTTT.